The rows below give T cell receptor beta chains drawn from one sample of a study of T cell changes during pregnancy in multiple sclerosis. Libraries were prepared by immunoSEQ multiplex PCR; TCRdb keeps only in-frame clonotypes and omits some of them. This table has some 71,000 clones, approximately 91% appearing once. The source material was peripheral blood, sampled in the third trimester of pregnancy. These receptor sequences come from a female donor with multiple sclerosis, enrolled in a pregnancy study. The CDR3 runs from the conserved cysteine through the conserved F or W.

V gene,J gene,CDR3 protein
TRBV4-2,TRBJ1-5,CASSQGSGSNQPQHF
TRBV19,TRBJ1-6,CASSIVQGGNSPLHF
TRBV5-6,TRBJ1-2,CASSLVDPIYGYTF
TRBV5-1,TRBJ2-7,CASSTQGNEQYF
TRBV4-1,TRBJ2-7,CASSLRTSGAYEQYF
TRBV19,TRBJ2-3,CASGQGDTQYF
TRBV7-2,TRBJ1-1,CASSSGLNREKAFF
TRBV2,TRBJ2-1,CASALSLAGVYNEQFF
TRBV9,TRBJ2-7,CASGRQGYEQYF
TRBV27,TRBJ2-7,CASSFGQNWAEQYF
TRBV9,TRBJ2-3,CASTRRRGTDTQYF
TRBV7-6,TRBJ2-1,CASSLEGASGGAEYNEQFF
TRBV10-3,TRBJ1-4,CAITRTVNEKLFF
TRBV18,TRBJ2-2,CASSPGQGYTGELFF
TRBV11-2,TRBJ1-3,CASSQGGSRGNTIYF
TRBV4-3,TRBJ1-3,CASSQAWGPGNTIYF
TRBV25-1,TRBJ2-3,CASSVGTSGGGDTQYF
TRBV27,TRBJ2-7,CASRPSPGQVGEQYF
TRBV19,TRBJ2-2,CASSIGRAEPGELFF
TRBV7-2,TRBJ2-2,CASSLGWRGELFF
TRBV5-1,TRBJ2-1,CASSLDTSGGVDNEQFF
TRBV19,TRBJ2-7,CASSFGTGVLYEQYF
TRBV7-9,TRBJ1-5,CASSPGQSYQPQHF
TRBV6-1,TRBJ1-1,CASSGKGVGTEAFF
TRBV5-1,TRBJ1-1,CASSLGQPTEAFF
TRBV30,TRBJ1-1,CASAWTGGTEAFF
TRBV7-2,TRBJ2-1,CASSYNTGGYNEQFF
TRBV19,TRBJ2-3,CASSTGTGSILTDTQYF
TRBV19,TRBJ2-2,CATTKDLGAGELFF
TRBV19,TRBJ2-5,CASSLGQRIETQYF
TRBV27,TRBJ1-2,CASSLGGASYYGYTF
TRBV7-7,TRBJ1-1,CASFKGQGNTEAFF
TRBV18,TRBJ1-5,CASSLRVSQPQHF
TRBV5-1,TRBJ1-5,CASSLKGDNQPQHF
TRBV7-8,TRBJ1-2,CASSYPGTGATGGYTF
TRBV5-1,.,CASSYGAGEKYEQYF
TRBV5-1,TRBJ2-7,CASSLGALPTYEQYF
TRBV5-4,TRBJ2-3,CASSPDWPGTGSSQYF
TRBV7-2,TRBJ2-2,CASSAVPGFGELFF
TRBV18,TRBJ1-3,CASSPGQGLGNTIYF
TRBV12-5,TRBJ2-7,CASSGGRVYEQYF
TRBV19,TRBJ1-2,CASTNDRAWGYTF
TRBV6-1,TRBJ1-2,CASSSPGGNYGYTF